The 9 T cell receptor beta chains below were found in one sample sequenced in a study of blood T cell repertoires in COVID-19. Clones were read by immunoSEQ multiplex PCR, and TCRdb kept only the in-frame ones, dropping some. The data contain under 45,000 clones, approximately 83% of them seen just once; the ten biggest clones take up approximately 25%. The sample was peripheral blood. The source of these receptors is a human donor with acute or convalescent COVID-19. The donor label of this sample is uncertain.

The chain carries TRBV2 and TRBJ1-1; 7 bases fit TRBD1. Germline trimming cut 6 bases from V and 5 bases from J; bases unmatched to any gene: 3. The CDR3 length is 12 residues. CDR1 SNHLY and CDR2 FYNNEI come from the germline V gene. This chain's CDR3 is CASSTGVTEAFF. CDR3 in DNA: TGTGCCAGCAGCACAGGGGTAACTGAAGCTTTCTTT.

The genes are TRBV30 and TRBJ2-1, with D possibly TRBD1 on 6 matching bases. This CDR3 comprises 14 residues. CDR1 is GTSNPN, CDR2 SVGIG, per germline (reference sequence). Trimming left V 0 bases short and J 4 bases short, with 10 bases between. CDR3 region: CAWSVKGVYNEQFF. DNA of the CDR3: TGTGCCTGGAGTGTTAAGGGGGTTTACAATGAGCAGTTCTTC.

The chain is built from TRBV10-3 and TRBJ2-2; 12 bases align to TRBD2. The CDR3 is 19 residues long. CDR1 is ENHRY, CDR2 SYGVKD, per germline. The V segment lost 2 bases and the J segment 5 bases; nucleotides outside the gene matches: 12. The CDR3 nucleotides read TGTGCCATCAGTGAGACCCAACCTAGCGGGGGGGCCGGTACCGGGGAGCTGTTTTTT. It encodes CAISETQPSGGAGTGELFF.

The rearrangement joins TRBV11-1 to TRBJ2-2; TRBD1 matches at 9 bases. The CDR3 has 14 residues. CDR1 and CDR2 (germline): SGHAT, FQDESV (reference sequence). The junction had 8 bases not matched to a gene; V was cut back by 5 bases and J by 10 bases. The CDR3 region is CASSRGQGREELFF. CDR3 coding DNA: TGTGCCAGCAGCCGCGGACAGGGGCGTGAGGAGCTGTTTTTT. Drawing the rest from reference TRBV11-1 and TRBJ2-2, the complete variable domain is EAEVAQSPRYKITEKSQAVAFWCDPISGHATLYWYRQILGQGPELLVQFQDESVVDDSQLPKDRFSAERLKGVDSTLKIQPAELGDSAMYLCASSRGQGREELFFGEGSRLTVL.

The chain employs TRBV11-2 and TRBJ2-3; 8 bases are a match to TRBD2. The CDR3 covers 14 residues. Germline loops: CDR1 SGHAT, CDR2 FQNNGV. The V segment lost 6 bases and the J segment 6 bases; nucleotides outside the gene matches: 8. CDR3 bases: TGTGCCAGCAGAAGCGGGGGCTTTTTCGATACGCAGTATTTT. This translates into CASRSGGFFDTQYF.

This sequence joins TRBV5-4 and TRBJ2-4, with TRBD1 matching over 9 bases. Germline CDR1 reads SGHNT; CDR2 reads YYREEE (reference sequence). This CDR3 region has 15 residues. Germline trimming cut 4 bases from V and 7 bases from J; bases unmatched to any gene: 9. The CDR3 reads CASSIQGAWGNIQYF. In nucleotides, the CDR3 is TGTGCCAGCAGCATACAGGGGGCGTGGGGGAACATTCAGTACTTC. Full variable domain (outside the CDR3, taken from reference TRBV5-4 and TRBJ2-4): ETGVTQSPTHLIKTRGQQVTLRCSSQSGHNTVSWYQQALGQGPQFIFQYYREEENGRGNFPPRFSGLQFPNYSSELNVNALELDDSALYLCASSIQGAWGNIQYFGAGTRLSVL.

The chain is built from TRBV7-8 and TRBJ1-2; 9 nucleotides agree with TRBD1. The CDR3 spans 15 residues. The V segment lost 4 bases and the J segment 3 bases; nucleotides outside the gene matches: 6. Germline V gene sequence: CDR1 SGHVS, CDR2 FQNEAQ. CDR3 nucleotides: TGTGCCAGCAGCTCCGGACAGGGGCGCTACTATGGCTACACCTTC. It encodes CASSSGQGRYYGYTF.

The J gene is TRBJ2-7, the V gene TRBV6-5; 12 bases map to TRBD2. The CDR3 is 15 amino acids. The V segment lost 5 bases and the J segment 4 bases; nucleotides outside the gene matches: 6. Germline CDR1 is MNHEY and CDR2 is SVGAGI. The CDR3 loop is CASSRLAGVPYEQYF. In nucleotides, the CDR3 is TGTGCCAGCAGTAGACTAGCGGGAGTTCCGTACGAGCAGTACTTC.

The chain uses TRBV24-1 and TRBJ1-1, with D possibly TRBD1 on 6 matching bases. CDR1 KGHDR and CDR2 SFDVKD come from the germline V gene. V was pared by 0 bases and J by 6 bases, with 7 bases between. The CDR3 is made up of 13 amino acids. CDR3 in amino acids: CATSDLQGSEAFF. As DNA, the CDR3 is TGTGCCACCAGTGATTTGCAGGGGTCTGAAGCTTTCTTT.